The 32 T cell receptor gamma chains below come from one sample, sequenced in a study of Vδ1+ human thymocytes (dated by TCRdb to 2017 to 2018). For these TCRs, the target antigens are not known. This sample was sequenced with an Illumina MiSeq. RNA extraction was carried out with the RNeasy mini kit, and reverse transcription was then done using Superscript III. Multiplex PCR was used to generate CDR3 amplicons, with pooled V-gene forward primers and a constant-region reverse primer carrying Illumina adaptor overhangs. After TCRdb called clones again from the public reads with CATT, rows with identical DNA were merged. This sample is represented by several thousand gamma-chain clones; 56% of them were singletons. In total, the top ten clones hold roughly 1.4% of the sample. The full study reports these points: Unlike the oligoclonal repertoires in peripheral blood, the thymic TRG and TRD repertoires appeared highly polyclonal, with Gaussian CDR3 length distributions.

Sequences were obtained from Vdelta1+ gamma-delta thymocytes from the thymus. The sample's cell subset or site label is to be understood as: FACS-sorted CD3+ TCRalphabeta- TCRVdelta1+ TCRVdelta2- thymocytes. The source is a girl under three years old who had congenital heart surgery.

The chain carries TRGV2 and TRGJ1 or TRGJ2. No J gene was available from TCRdb, and it was assigned here by a germline match of the DNA. CDR1 EGSNGY and CDR2 YDSYNSKV come from the germline V gene. V was clipped by 0 bases and J by 0 bases; unmatched bases: 5. This CDR3 spans 15 amino acids. CDR3 sequence reads: CATWDGPQNYYKKLF. CDR3 bases: TGTGCCACCTGGGACGGGCCTCAGAATTATTATAAGAAACTCTTT.

The V call is TRGV4, the J call TRGJ1 or TRGJ2. Germline V lookup: CDR1 EGSTGY, CDR2 YDSYTSSV. The CDR3 covers 16 residues. J gave up 1 base and V 3 bases, and 12 bases lay outside the gene matches. The CDR3 spells CATWDMARFNYYKKLF. The CDR3 DNA reads TGTGCCACCTGGGATATGGCCCGTTTTAATTATTATAAGAAACTCTTT.

The chain has TRGV3 and TRGJP2. The J gene, absent from TCRdb, was called here by matching the DNA to germline. V shed 0 bases and J 2 bases; nucleotides not matched to a gene: 9. From germline, CDR1 is VTNTFY and CDR2 YDVSTARD (reference sequence). The CDR3 is 17 residues long. The CDR3 region has the DNA TGTGCCACCTGGGACAGGCGGGTGGGGAGTAGTGATTGGATCAAGACGTTT. Encoded protein: CATWDRRVGSSDWIKTF.

This clone was seen only a few times. This same CDR3 is encoded by further DNA sequences in the sample. The rearrangement links TRGV9 to TRGJ1 or TRGJ2. Germline loops: CDR1 GITISATS, CDR2 ISYDGTV (reference sequence). The CDR3 is 11 residues long. V lost 4 bases, J lost 4 bases, and 1 base stayed unmatched. As DNA, the CDR3 is TGTGCCTTGTGGGACTATTATAAGAAACTCTTT. This gives the protein CALWDYYKKLF.

As to this clone: Other nucleotide sequences from this sample produce the same CDR3. The chain combines TRGV9 with TRGJ1 or TRGJ2. No J gene is reported in TCRdb; it was inferred here by comparing the DNA with germline. V trimming: 2 bases; J trimming: 8 bases; junction bases outside the gene matches: 3. This CDR3 spans 11 amino acids. The germline V gene encodes CDR1 GITISATS and CDR2 ISYDGTV (reference sequence). The CDR3 loop reads CALWEGDKKLF. As DNA, the CDR3 is TGTGCCTTGTGGGAGGGCGATAAGAAACTCTTT.

V gene TRGV9 combines with J gene TRGJ1 or TRGJ2. The J gene is not listed in TCRdb, so it was assigned here from a DNA match to germline. V lost 4 bases, J lost 2 bases, and 8 bases stayed unmatched. This CDR3 has 14 residues. The germline V gene has CDR1 GITISATS and CDR2 ISYDGTV (reference sequence). The chain's CDR3 is CALWDTGDYYKKLF. CDR3 nucleotides: TGTGCCTTGTGGGATACCGGGGATTATTATAAGAAACTCTTT.

V and J are TRGV3 and TRGJ1 or TRGJ2. Germline CDR1 VTNTFY, CDR2 YDVSTARD (reference sequence). The V segment lost 3 bases and the J segment 7 bases; nucleotides outside the gene matches: 9. The CDR3 is 13 amino acids. The CDR3 sequence: CATWDGPRYKKLF. The CDR3 nucleotides read TGTGCCACCTGGGACGGGCCGAGATATAAGAAACTCTTT.

The chain is built from TRGV3 and TRGJ1 or TRGJ2. No J segment appears in TCRdb, so it was assigned here by matching the sequence to germline. With 2 bases clipped from V and 3 bases from J, the junction kept 4 bases outside the gene matches. The CDR3 consists of 13 residues. Germline CDR1 is VTNTFY and CDR2 is YDVSTARD (reference sequence). The CDR3 nucleotides read TGTGCCACCTGGGACAAAGTTTATTATAAGAAACTCTTT. It codes for CATWDKVYYKKLF.

This clone came up a few times. Distinct nucleotide sequences in the sample also encode this CDR3. The chain has TRGV8 and TRGJ1 or TRGJ2. The J gene, absent from TCRdb, was called here by matching the DNA to germline. Trimming removed 0 bases from V and 7 bases from J; junction bases left unmatched: 0. Germline CDR1 and CDR2: VENAVY and YDSYNSRV. This CDR3 contains 11 residues. CDR3 amino acids: CATWDRYKKLF. The CDR3 coding sequence is TGTGCCACCTGGGATAGGTATAAGAAACTCTTT.

This sequence joins TRGV4 and TRGJ1 or TRGJ2. The J gene is absent in TCRdb and was assigned here via DNA matching to germline. J gave up 8 bases and V 5 bases, and 12 bases lay outside the gene matches. CDR3 length equals 13 residues. Germline lookup yields CDR1 EGSTGY and CDR2 YDSYTSSV. The CDR3: CATWVPLRHKKLF. CDR3 sequence (DNA): TGTGCCACCTGGGTTCCCCTTAGGCATAAGAAACTCTTT.

V and J are TRGV9 and TRGJ1 or TRGJ2. The J segment lost 5 bases and the V segment lost 4 bases, leaving 5 bases of the junction unmatched. CDR3 length: 12 amino acids. Germline V gene data show CDR1 as GITISATS and CDR2 as ISYDGTV (reference sequence). The CDR3, as DNA: TGTGCCTTGTGGGATCGGCATTATAAGAAACTCTTT. Protein sequence: CALWDRHYKKLF.

This clone was picked up one time. Its ends do not fully match the called genes, so a read error is possible. The chain recombines TRGV3 with TRGJP1. Here the J gene was assigned by germline matching of the DNA, as TCRdb has none. From germline, CDR1 is VTNTFY and CDR2 YDVSTARD (reference sequence). This CDR3 region has 14 residues. The CDR3 loop is CATWDGGGGLFKIF. CDR3 bases: TGTGCCACCTGGGACGGAGGCGGTGGTTTGTTCAAGATATTT.

The chain links TRGV9 to TRGJ1 or TRGJ2. The V and J ends lost 2 bases and 12 bases, in that order; junction bases with no gene match: 7. This CDR3 region has 11 residues. The germline CDR1 and CDR2 sequences are GITISATS and ISYDGTV (reference sequence). The CDR3 sequence is CALWEGGRKLF. DNA of the CDR3: TGTGCCTTGTGGGAGGGCGGCAGGAAACTCTTT.

The chain recombines TRGV8 with TRGJ1 or TRGJ2. The J gene is absent in TCRdb and was assigned here via DNA matching to germline. Trimming cost V 1 base and J 9 bases; bases outside gene matches: 0. This CDR3 has 10 residues. The germline V gene has CDR1 VENAVY and CDR2 YDSYNSRV. The CDR3 DNA follows: TGTGCCACCTGGGATAGTAAGAAACTCTTT. This sequence encodes CATWDSKKLF.

In its sample, this clone was seen a few times. The chain couples TRGV9 to TRGJ1 or TRGJ2. The J gene comes from matching the DNA to germline here; TCRdb lacks it. V was pared by 0 bases and J by 3 bases, with 5 bases of the junction left unmatched. The CDR3 is 14 amino acids. Germline V gene sequence: CDR1 GITISATS, CDR2 ISYDGTV (reference sequence). The CDR3 loop reads CALWEVVFYYKKLF. The CDR3 DNA reads as TGTGCCTTGTGGGAGGTGGTCTTTTATTATAAGAAACTCTTT.

Called V gene: TRGV8; the J gene was not called. Per the germline V gene, CDR1 is VENAVY and CDR2 is YDSYNSRV. The CDR3 runs to 12 residues. The CDR3 region is CATWDWDQSRLF. The CDR3 DNA sequence: TGTGCCACCTGGGATTGGGACCAATCCAGACTCTTT.

The genes are TRGV8 and TRGJP1. TCRdb offers no J gene call, so here the DNA was matched to germline to obtain one. The CDR3 loop spans 15 amino acids. V dropped 0 bases and J dropped 8; count of bases not matched to a gene: 9. Germline values: CDR1 VENAVY, CDR2 YDSYNSRV. The CDR3 sequence is CATWDRRRGGWFKIF. CDR3 DNA sequence: TGTGCCACCTGGGATAGGAGAAGGGGGGGTTGGTTCAAGATATTT.

The chain employs TRGV9 and TRGJ1 or TRGJ2. The J gene was not available in TCRdb and was assigned here by matching the DNA to germline segments. The V gene end was trimmed by 0 bases and the J gene end by 6 bases; junction bases not matched to a gene: 5. The CDR3 loop spans 13 amino acids. Per the germline V gene, CDR1 is GITISATS and CDR2 is ISYDGTV (reference sequence). The chain's CDR3 is CALWEVSCYKKLF. The CDR3 DNA follows: TGTGCCTTGTGGGAGGTGTCTTGTTATAAGAAACTCTTT.

The genes are TRGV2 and TRGJ1 or TRGJ2. Germline matching of the DNA provided the J gene here, since TCRdb leaves it blank. In germline, CDR1 is EGSNGY, CDR2 YDSYNSKV. After removal of 0 bases from V and 9 bases from J, the junction contained 11 bases not matched to a gene. This CDR3 comprises 14 residues. CDR3 in amino acids: CATWDGGRPTKKLF. The CDR3 DNA follows: TGTGCCACCTGGGACGGGGGAAGACCTACTAAGAAACTCTTT.

V gene TRGV5 combines with J gene TRGJ1 or TRGJ2. Assignment of the J gene here rests on matching the DNA to germline, because TCRdb gives none. Trimming cost V 2 bases and J 7 bases; bases outside gene matches: 17. CDR1 and CDR2 from the germline V gene are VINAFY and YDVSNSKD. The CDR3 length is 16 residues. The CDR3 sequence is CATWDTIYRAGYKKLF. The CDR3 nucleotides read TGTGCCACCTGGGACACCATTTACCGTGCTGGGTATAAGAAACTCTTT.

The chain uses TRGV9 and TRGJ1 or TRGJ2. The J gene comes from matching the DNA to germline here; TCRdb lacks it. CDR1 and CDR2 from the germline V gene are GITISATS and ISYDGTV (reference sequence). There are 12 residues in the CDR3. The J segment lost 5 bases and the V segment lost 5 bases, leaving 6 bases of the junction unmatched. Here the CDR3 reads CALWVPNYKKLF. In DNA form, the CDR3 reads TGTGCCTTGTGGGTCCCGAATTATAAGAAACTCTTT.

This sequence joins TRGV9 and TRGJ1 or TRGJ2. TCRdb leaves out the J gene; it was filled in here by matching the DNA to germline. V was clipped by 4 bases and J by 2 bases; unmatched bases: 2. The CDR3 loop spans 12 amino acids. Germline CDR1 reads GITISATS; CDR2 reads ISYDGTV (reference sequence). The CDR3 DNA follows: TGTGCCTTGTGGGATTATTATTATAAGAAACTCTTT. This gives the protein CALWDYYYKKLF.

Points on this clone: The same CDR3 also results from other DNA sequences found in this sample. V usage is TRGV2 and J usage is TRGJ1 or TRGJ2. The J gene, missing from TCRdb, was assigned here through DNA to germline matching. CDR3 length: 11 amino acids. Germline loops: CDR1 EGSNGY, CDR2 YDSYNSKV. Germline trimming cut 0 bases from V and 11 bases from J; bases unmatched to any gene: 4. The DNA for the CDR3 is TGTGCCACCTGGGACGGGCCCGAGAAACTCTTT. This translates into CATWDGPEKLF.

The V gene is TRGV9, the J gene TRGJP. The J gene is absent in TCRdb and was assigned here via DNA matching to germline. Unmatched junction bases numbered 5, after V lost 8 bases and J lost 7 bases. CDR1 is GITISATS and CDR2 is ISYDGTV in the germline V gene (reference sequence). The CDR3 runs 14 residues. For the CDR3, the DNA is TGTGCCTTGTCAACCGAGTTGGGCAAAAAAATCAAGGTATTT. This sequence encodes CALSTELGKKIKVF.

The chain has TRGV9 and TRGJ1 or TRGJ2. The J gene comes from matching the DNA to germline here; TCRdb lacks it. J lost 5 bases, V lost 0 bases, and 4 bases had no gene match. The CDR3 is 13 amino acids. Germline-derived CDR1 and CDR2 are GITISATS and ISYDGTV (reference sequence). Here the CDR3 reads CALWEVTNYKKLF. Here the CDR3 DNA reads TGTGCCTTGTGGGAGGTGACGAATTATAAGAAACTCTTT.

This clone was seen a few times. V and J are TRGV2 and TRGJP2. V lost 0 bases, J lost 4 bases, and 5 bases stayed unmatched. The CDR3 sequence is 15 residues long. The germline CDR1 and CDR2 sequences are EGSNGY and YDSYNSKV. CDR3 coding DNA: TGTGCCACCTGGGACGGGCATACTAGTGATTGGATCAAGACGTTT. Amino acid sequence: CATWDGHTSDWIKTF.

With regard to this clone: Other DNA sequences in this specimen translate into the identical CDR3. The chain is built from TRGV3 and TRGJP2. TCRdb does not report a J gene; here it was assigned by matching the DNA to germline references. The V and J ends lost 1 base and 0 bases, in that order; junction bases with no gene match: 5. This CDR3 region has 16 residues. CDR1 is VTNTFY, CDR2 YDVSTARD, per germline (reference sequence). CDR3 residues: CATWDSPYSSDWIKTF. The CDR3 DNA is TGTGCCACCTGGGACAGCCCTTATAGTAGTGATTGGATCAAGACGTTT.

This clone was observed a handful of times. J is TRGJ1 or TRGJ2 and V is TRGV9. TCRdb gives no J gene; it was assigned here by matching the DNA to germline. The ends lost 1 base at V and 0 bases at J; junction bases unmatched: 12. Germline lookup yields CDR1 GITISATS and CDR2 ISYDGTV (reference sequence). The CDR3 has 17 amino acids. CDR3 nucleotides: TGTGCCTTGTGGGAGGTTCCAACCAGTTGGAATTATTATAAGAAACTCTTT. Protein sequence: CALWEVPTSWNYYKKLF.

V is TRGV5 and J is TRGJ1 or TRGJ2. The J gene, absent from TCRdb, was called here by matching the DNA to germline. The V gene end was trimmed by 1 base and the J gene end by 10 bases; junction bases not matched to a gene: 7. The germline V gene encodes CDR1 VINAFY and CDR2 YDVSNSKD. The CDR3 consists of 12 residues. The CDR3 loop is CATWDSPRKKLF. The CDR3 bases are TGTGCCACCTGGGACAGCCCACGAAAGAAACTCTTT.

The chain combines TRGV2 with TRGJ1 or TRGJ2. As TCRdb names no J gene, one was assigned here on the basis of a DNA match to germline. The ends lost 0 bases at V and 6 bases at J; junction bases unmatched: 5. Looked up from germline, CDR1 is EGSNGY and CDR2 is YDSYNSKV. The CDR3 loop spans 13 amino acids. CDR3 region: CATWDGCGYKKLF. CDR3 bases: TGTGCCACCTGGGACGGGTGCGGTTATAAGAAACTCTTT.

The chain employs TRGV9 and TRGJ1 or TRGJ2. The J gene comes from matching the DNA to germline here; TCRdb lacks it. This CDR3 has 15 residues. Germline lookup yields CDR1 GITISATS and CDR2 ISYDGTV (reference sequence). V lost 0 bases and J lost 2; bases outside the gene matches: 7. In DNA form, the CDR3 reads TGTGCCTTGTGGGAGGTGCTAAATCATTATTATAAGAAACTCTTT. Translating it yields CALWEVLNHYYKKLF.

This sequence joins TRGV8 and TRGJ1 or TRGJ2. The J gene is absent in TCRdb and was assigned here via DNA matching to germline. Trimming cost V 3 bases and J 4 bases; bases outside gene matches: 6. This CDR3 region has 13 residues. Germline V gene sequence: CDR1 VENAVY, CDR2 YDSYNSRV. The CDR3 is CATWDEWYYKKLF. The CDR3 region has the DNA TGTGCCACCTGGGATGAATGGTATTATAAGAAACTCTTT.